This entry features one TCR beta chain sequence. This clonotype was detected ten times or more. The antigen this receptor binds is unknown. No much larger clone exists at a distance of one base, and base qualities are not known. These data belong to a study of blood T cells in healthy people across ages (dated by TCRdb to the mid-2010s). Regarding the study in general: Template switching captured roughly one uniquely barcoded TCR beta cDNA molecule per two T cells in model experiments. To avoid experimental bias, donors of different ages were distributed randomly across sequencing lanes. To track age-related changes in TCR beta repertoire diversity, the study relied on deep sequencing normalized with unique cDNA molecular identifiers. Two additional independent replicas of 1 million unique cDNA reads from the same blood draw were analyzed for two donors (one aged 18 to 30 and one aged 80 or older). The donors were split into four age groups: young (average around 17 years), middle-aged (over 35), aged (over 55) and long-lived (over 80). The research as a whole found: Estimates of total diversity from one million sequenced T cells were regarded as lower bounds and underestimates. Observed TCR beta diversity per million T cells fell roughly linearly with age, and a significant reduction was already apparent by age about 43. There was a strong correlation between observed TCR beta diversity and the percentage of naive T cells measured by flow cytometry. Because donor CMV infection status was unknown, age-related changes in expanded clonotypes were potentially confounded. Bulk unsorted PBMC profiling prevented conclusive comparison of naive and antigen-experienced compartments. Compared with the aged group, the long-lived group had more naive CD4+ T cells, fewer expanded clones and increased TCR diversity, suggesting age selection.

The library was built by means of 5' RACE. Reads for this sample came from an Illumina HiSeq 2500. The second PCR ran for about 6 to 11 cycles and used a J-beta primer mix along with a sample-barcoded 5' primer. A template-switch 5' adaptor carrying 12 random nucleotides introduced a unique molecular identifier onto each TCR beta cDNA molecule. Each sample yielded at least 2.5 million CDR3-containing paired-end reads. All of the RNA was converted into first-strand cDNA using the Mint cDNA synthesis kit, with a TRBC-specific oligonucleotide serving as the primer. Following uracil-DNA glycosylase treatment, a first 18-cycle PCR with universal primers M1SS and BC2_uni_R was performed on all cDNA. In the paper's pipeline: For normalization, 1 million high-quality reads, each with a distinct molecular identifier, were randomly selected from each sample. Instead of being binned into consensus sequences, reads that shared molecular identifiers were thrown out. CDR3 identification, clonotype clustering and error correction used MiTCR with a Q25 quality threshold and the strictest error-elimination algorithm. Lower-bound total TCR beta diversity was estimated with a nonparametric unseen species model using Euler transformation. TCRdb handled the public reads itself, with Q25 trimming in fastp and clone calling in MiXCR, and kept productive beta chains. All rows with the same CDR3 protein become a single entry with the most common DNA and genes. TCRdb's processing, not the study's, gives the V and J calls here. For this sample there are about 650,000 distinct CDR3 sequences; roughly 32% appear just once. The ten largest account for roughly 14% of the sample.

Systemically healthy Caucasian individuals from Russia, about 38 in total and aged about 6 to 90 years, were included as donors. Each donor gave 8 to 10 milliliters of peripheral blood, drawn into EDTA-treated Vacutainer tubes. Ficoll-Paque density-gradient centrifugation was used to isolate PBMCs, with at least 6 million obtained per sample. Trizol reagent was used to extract total RNA from the PBMCs, yielding at least 6 micrograms per sample. For every donor, an aliquot of PBMCs went through flow cytometry to measure the percentages of naive CD45RAhigh/CD27high T cells. This TCR came from a woman aged 80 or over in good health. Donor details come from another sample of the same person, matched by shared clones. The sequenced sample consisted of blood.

The CDR3 reads CSAREIRAGGGYTF. The nucleotide sequence is TGCAGTGCTAGAGAAATCCGGGCTGGGGGAGGCTACACCTTC. This chain is built from TRBV20-1 and TRBJ1-2, with TRBD1 perhaps the D gene, on 5 matching bases. From cysteine to phenylalanine, the CDR3 is 14 amino acids long. Only the CDR3 portion is preserved as DNA: 42 bases, with reading frame beginning at the first base. As encoded in the germline V gene (reference sequence), CDR1 is DFQATT while CDR2 is SNEGSKA. V is cut by 0 bases and J by 8 bases, and the space between the germline ends is 16 bases.